This T cell receptor beta chain was sequenced for a study of shared clonotypes between healthy human individuals. Study observations and caveats: Although depth was large, rarefaction showed that sequencing of the sorted subsets was incomplete. It was anticipated that sequencing depth would influence how many clonotypes donors shared.

Genomic DNA belonging to each subset was distributed in equal measure over several immunoSEQ plates. Assay used: immunoSEQ multiplex PCR; TCRdb lists only in-frame clones, some missing. This table holds under 2.5 million clones, roughly 92% found once. The study separated CD4+ cells into CD45RA+ naive and CD45RA-negative memory subsets. As concerns this clone: Its antigen is not known.

Germline trimming cut 4 bases from V and 8 bases from J; bases unmatched to any gene: 9. The CDR3 is 16 amino acids. The V gene's germline CDR1 is SGHRS and CDR2 YFSETQ. The origin of this receptor is a man between 18 and 29 years old in good health. Some clones in this sample may be carry-over from other donors' samples. Specimen: naive CD4+ T cells from PBMCs. Subset given: CD45RA+ positively selected. The rearrangement uses TRBV5-1 and TRBJ2-1, with 13 bases aligning to TRBD2. The CDR3 region is CASSLWTSGSLDEQFF. Here the CDR3 DNA reads TGCGCCAGCAGCCTATGGACTAGCGGGAGTCTGGATGAGCAGTTCTTC. Full variable domain (outside the CDR3, taken from reference TRBV5-1 and TRBJ2-1): KAGVTQTPRYLIKTRGQQVTLSCSPISGHRSVSWYQQTPGQGLQFLFEYFSETQRNKGNFPGRFSGRQFSNSRSEMNVSTLELGDSALYLCASSLWTSGSLDEQFFGPGTRLTVL.